A selection of T cell receptor beta chains follows, all from one sample in a study of blood T cells in healthy people across ages. TCRdb called the 5' RACE reads again in MiXCR, with one record for every CDR3 protein. The sample carries about 1.5 million distinct CDR3 sequences, about 43% recorded once. The sequenced material came from blood. Source of these receptors: a woman aged 18-29 years in good health. Each CDR3 is given with its conserved first and last residue. A D gene is named only where the DNA matches it firmly. Rows may omit the clone size; those that give it use once, few, many or a size class.

size,J,length,V,D,DNA,CDR3
few,TRBJ2-7,14,TRBV28,NA,TGTGCCAGCATCGATCACGCCATCTCCTACGAGCAGTACTTC,CASIDHAISYEQYF
NA,TRBJ2-7,12,TRBV30,NA,TGTGCCTGGAGTGCTAACTCCTACGAGCAGTACTTC,CAWSANSYEQYF
NA,TRBJ2-1,14,TRBV27,NA,TGTGCCAGCAGTTTATCCGACTTGTACAATGAGCAGTTCTTC,CASSLSDLYNEQFF
NA,TRBJ2-3,14,TRBV20-1,TRBD2,TGCAGTGCTAGCAGCGGGAGTCGCGCAGATACGCAGTATTTT,CSASSGSRADTQYF
few,TRBJ2-6,18,TRBV10-1,TRBD1,TGCGCCAGCAGTGATCCGGGACAGAGAGTTTCTGGGGCCAACGTCCTGACTTTC,CASSDPGQRVSGANVLTF
NA,TRBJ2-6,19,TRBV5-1,NA,TGCGCCAGCAGCTTGGCCGGGACACCGGTGGGTTCTGGGGCCAACGTCCTGACTTTC,CASSLAGTPVGSGANVLTF
NA,TRBJ1-2,17,TRBV28,TRBD1,TGTGCCAGCAGTTTATACAGCAGGGGGCGATTCGACTATGGCTACACCTTC,CASSLYSRGRFDYGYTF
NA,TRBJ2-1,19,TRBV20-1,TRBD2,TGCAGTACTAGCCTCCTTCGGGGACTAGCGGGCGGCTCCTACAATGAGCAGTTCTTC,CSTSLLRGLAGGSYNEQFF
many,TRBJ2-1,14,TRBV2,TRBD2,TGTGCCAGCAGTGGGACTAGCGGGTACAATGAGCAGTTCTTC,CASSGTSGYNEQFF
NA,TRBJ2-3,13,TRBV29-1,NA,TGCAGCGTTGCAGGCATTCCCACAGATACGCAGTATTTT,CSVAGIPTDTQYF
NA,TRBJ2-1,17,TRBV11-2,TRBD2,TGTGCCAGCAGCTCTTATGGGGCGCGGGGGGGCAGGAATGAGCAGTTCTTC,CASSSYGARGGRNEQFF
NA,TRBJ2-4,17,TRBV7-2,NA,TGTGCCAGCAGCTTAGGGGACTGGGGACCAACCCGGGACATTCAGTACTTC,CASSLGDWGPTRDIQYF
NA,TRBJ2-1,15,TRBV20-1,TRBD2,TGCAGTGCTAGAGTCAGTAGCGGGGGGCCCTACGAGCAGTTCTTC,CSARVSSGGPYEQFF
NA,TRBJ2-7,12,TRBV30,NA,TGTGCCTGGAGCGGGGTCTCCTACGAGCAGTACTTC,CAWSGVSYEQYF
NA,TRBJ2-2,14,TRBV20-1,NA,TGCAGTGCTAGGAGGCAGGTCAACACCGGGGAGCTGTTTTTT,CSARRQVNTGELFF
NA,TRBJ1-2,15,TRBV5-5,NA,TGTGCCAGCAGCTTGGGCGGTGTGGTTAACTATGGCTACACCTTC,CASSLGGVVNYGYTF
NA,TRBJ2-3,15,TRBV6-4,TRBD2,TGTGCCAGCAGGGTTAGCGGGGCCGTCACAGATACGCAGTATTTT,CASRVSGAVTDTQYF
NA,TRBJ2-3,18,TRBV3-1,NA,TGTGCCAGCAGCAAAAGTGGACTTCGCATTACTAGCACAGATACGCAGTATTTT,CASSKSGLRITSTDTQYF
few,TRBJ2-3,15,TRBV20-1,NA,TGCAGTGCTAGAGTTGGGGCTAGCCCCACAGATACGCAGTATTTT,CSARVGASPTDTQYF
NA,TRBJ1-4,16,TRBV7-9,TRBD1,TGTGCCAGCAGCTTAGGCCGGACAGGGGGCGATGAAAAACTGTTTTTT,CASSLGRTGGDEKLFF
few,TRBJ2-7,15,TRBV2,TRBD2,TGTGCCAGCAGGCTAGCGGGAGATTTCTCCTACGAGCAGTACTTC,CASRLAGDFSYEQYF
few,TRBJ2-3,15,TRBV10-3,TRBD2,TGTGCCAACGCGGGGGGACCTTCTAGCACAGATACGCAGTATTTT,CANAGGPSSTDTQYF
few,TRBJ2-1,15,TRBV20-1,TRBD2,TGCAGTGCTAGAGATTTAGCGGGGGGACCCGGGGGGCAGTTCTTC,CSARDLAGGPGGQFF
NA,TRBJ2-3,15,TRBV7-3,NA,TGTGCCAGCAGCTTAACAGCTTCAGGCACAGATACGCAGTATTTT,CASSLTASGTDTQYF
few,TRBJ2-3,13,TRBV29-1,NA,TGCAGCGCTGAAAAGGCTAGCACAGATACGCAGTATTTT,CSAEKASTDTQYF
few,TRBJ2-1,13,TRBV7-2,TRBD2,TGTGCCAGCAGCAGGACTAGATTCAATGAGCAGTTCTTC,CASSRTRFNEQFF
NA,TRBJ2-1,15,TRBV5-1,NA,TGCGCCAGCAGCTTCCGGGACCACTCCTACAATGAGCAGTTCTTC,CASSFRDHSYNEQFF